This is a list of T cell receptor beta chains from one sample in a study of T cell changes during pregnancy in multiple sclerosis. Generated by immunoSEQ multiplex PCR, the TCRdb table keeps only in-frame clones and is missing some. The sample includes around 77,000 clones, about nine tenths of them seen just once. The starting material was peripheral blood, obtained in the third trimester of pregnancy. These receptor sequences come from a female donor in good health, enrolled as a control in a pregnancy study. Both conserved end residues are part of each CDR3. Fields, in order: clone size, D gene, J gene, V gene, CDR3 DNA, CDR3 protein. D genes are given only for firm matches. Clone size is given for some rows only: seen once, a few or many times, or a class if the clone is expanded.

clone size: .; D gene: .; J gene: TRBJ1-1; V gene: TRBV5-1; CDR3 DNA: TGCGCCAGCAGAACCTCCAGGAACACTGAAGCTTTCTTT; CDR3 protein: CASRTSRNTEAFF
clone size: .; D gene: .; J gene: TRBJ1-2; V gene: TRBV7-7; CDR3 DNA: TGTGCCAGCAGCCCCCTACCGGGGGGCAACTATGGCTACACCTTC; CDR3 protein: CASSPLPGGNYGYTF
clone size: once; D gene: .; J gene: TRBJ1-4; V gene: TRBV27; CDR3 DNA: TGTGCCACGAGCCGGACAGTAACAGAAAAACTGTTTTTT; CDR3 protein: CATSRTVTEKLFF
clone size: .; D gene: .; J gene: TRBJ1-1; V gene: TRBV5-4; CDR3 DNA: TGTGCCAGCAGCCTACAATACTTTACAGACACTGAAGCTTTCTTT; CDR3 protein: CASSLQYFTDTEAFF
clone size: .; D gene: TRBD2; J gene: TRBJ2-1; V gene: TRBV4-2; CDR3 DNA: TGTGCCAGCAGCCAAGAGCGGGGGGGGAACTACAATGAGCAGTTCTTC; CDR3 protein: CASSQERGGNYNEQFF
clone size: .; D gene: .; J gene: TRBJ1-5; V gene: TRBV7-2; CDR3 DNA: TGTGCCAGCAGCGAAAGGGGCGTGAATAGCAATCAGCCCCAGCATTTT; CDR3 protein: CASSERGVNSNQPQHF
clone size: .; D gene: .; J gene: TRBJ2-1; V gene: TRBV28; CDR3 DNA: TGTGCCAGCAGCGGGCCGGCGTGGACAAATGAGCAGTTCTTC; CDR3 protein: CASSGPAWTNEQFF
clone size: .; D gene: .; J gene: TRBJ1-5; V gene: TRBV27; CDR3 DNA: TGTGCCAGCAGAACATCTCTGAGCAATCAGCCCCAGCATTTT; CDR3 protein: CASRTSLSNQPQHF
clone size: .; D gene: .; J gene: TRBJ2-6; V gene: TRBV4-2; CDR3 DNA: TGTGCCAGCAGCCAAGTGGGGGGTGCTAGCTCTGGGGCCAACGTCCTGACTTTC; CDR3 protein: CASSQVGGASSGANVLTF
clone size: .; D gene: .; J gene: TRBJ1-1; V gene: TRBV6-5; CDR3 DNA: TGTGCCAGCAGTTACCGCAGACAGAGGGAGGGAACTGAAGCTTTCTTT; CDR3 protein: CASSYRRQREGTEAFF
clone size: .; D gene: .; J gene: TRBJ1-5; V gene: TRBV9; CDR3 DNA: TGTGCCAGCAGCCCCCGGGACACTATGTCAGCCCAGCATTTT; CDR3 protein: CASSPRDTMSAQHF
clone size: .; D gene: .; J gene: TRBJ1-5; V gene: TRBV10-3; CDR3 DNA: TGTGCCATTGAAGGGAAGGCGGGAAATCAGCCCCAGCATTTT; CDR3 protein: CAIEGKAGNQPQHF
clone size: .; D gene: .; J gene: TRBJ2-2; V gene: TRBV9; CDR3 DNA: TGTGCCAGCAGCGTAAAGAGGACAGATTACACCGGGGAGCTGTTTTTT; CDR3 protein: CASSVKRTDYTGELFF
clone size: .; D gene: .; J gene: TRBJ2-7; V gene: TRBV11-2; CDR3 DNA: TGTGCCAGCAGCAGATCAGGGGACTCCTACGAGCAGTACTTC; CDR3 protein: CASSRSGDSYEQYF
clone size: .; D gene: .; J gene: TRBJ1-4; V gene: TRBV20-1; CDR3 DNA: TGCAGTGCTAGTCAGGGTGAAAAACTGTTTTTT; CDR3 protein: CSASQGEKLFF
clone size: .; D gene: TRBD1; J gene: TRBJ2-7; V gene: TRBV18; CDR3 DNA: TGTGCCAGCTCACTAATTCCGGGACAGGGAGGCGAGCAGTACTTC; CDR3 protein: CASSLIPGQGGEQYF